Listed here is a single T cell receptor (beta chain). The antigen this receptor binds is unknown. Per-nucleotide qualities are absent, and no much larger clonotype sits a single base away. This record comes from a study of T cell responses to AZD1222 COVID-19 vaccine (dated by TCRdb to the early 2020s). Context from the whole study: A total of approximately 240 trial participants underwent TCR sequencing, of whom around 200 received two doses of AZD1222 and around 25 received two doses of the MenACWY control vaccine. Trial participants were enrolled by age into 18-55, 56-69 and 70-plus year subgroups, with about 150, 27 and 61 TCR-sequenced participants respectively. Study-level results and caveats: Because no day 14 peak-response samples were available, repertoires were characterized only after the peak T cell response. After two AZD1222 doses, spike-specific TCR breadth and depth were significantly higher than at day 0 and than in MenACWY recipients. The 56-69-year group was small, and its depth increase did not reach significance, likely because of low power. The vaccine-associated CD4 TCRs covered the entire spike protein, and the dominant responses fell in regions 160-218 and 743-854. Reportedly, almost half of the unique spike-specific TCRs recognized epitopes lying outside the regions that are mutated in the B.1.351 and B.1.1.7 variants. Most participants were white British and females outnumbered males, and the authors suggested that clonal diversity may have been underestimated. Only six AZD1222 recipients were SARS-CoV-2 seropositive at baseline, limiting conclusions about previously exposed vaccinees.

This sample's time point label indicates: about 28 days (+/-7) after the second vaccine dose. AZD1222 recipients given second doses at about 4 weeks or at about 12 weeks were pooled, since spike-specific TCR depth and breadth were not found to differ between the two schedules. The vaccinee samples were drawn from two UK trials, COV001 and COV002, one of which was a single-blind randomized controlled phase 2/3 trial testing AZD1222 (ChAdOx1 nCoV-19) in healthy adults. For TCRbeta chain sequencing, PBMC samples were collected from trial participants at day 0 and at day 28 after the second dose. The CDR3 regions of human TCRbeta chains were analyzed by immunosequencing. Per the original workflow: Repertoire TCRs were matched against a reference library of SARS-CoV-2-specific TCRs generated with the MIRA antigen-specificity platform. Breadth was defined as the fraction of unique TCRs that were SARS-CoV-2-associated. Depth was defined as the fraction of total T cells that were SARS-CoV-2-associated. Using the MIRA data, every spike-specific TCR was mapped to the spike region that the TCR reacted to and assigned to either a CD4 or a CD8 class. Log10-transformed breadth and depth values were compared by one-way ANOVA with Sidak's multiple comparisons tests. Here the immuneACCESS table is served through TCRdb, limited to in-frame sequences with V and J called. Missing clones are a known gap in these copies; in checked studies unresolved V genes cover under half, and the rest lacks a known reason. Clone size and the V and J calls come from that table; the DNA yielded D and trimming. The sample table records about 150,000 clones; roughly 90% of these occur just once. The leading ten clones occupy 3.3% of the sample.

Here the sequenced sample was peripheral blood, taken 28 days after the second AZD1222 dose. The sequence came from an adult who received the AZD1222 COVID-19 vaccine.

The sequenced DNA: TGTGCCAGTAGTCCCCGAAGGGGGCAAGTGGAAAAGGGCAATCAGCCCCAGCATTTT. Its protein is CASSPRRGQVEKGNQPQHF. The chain is encoded by TRBV19 joined to TRBJ1-5; TRBD1 aligns with 7 central bases. Trimming removed 5 bases from V and 2 bases from J; the gene matches leave 18 bases unexplained. The CDR3 sequence holds 19 residues, the cysteine and phenylalanine included. This entry keeps only the CDR3 DNA: 57 bases, framed from base 1. Per the germline V gene (reference sequence), LNHDA is the CDR1 and SQIVND is the CDR2.